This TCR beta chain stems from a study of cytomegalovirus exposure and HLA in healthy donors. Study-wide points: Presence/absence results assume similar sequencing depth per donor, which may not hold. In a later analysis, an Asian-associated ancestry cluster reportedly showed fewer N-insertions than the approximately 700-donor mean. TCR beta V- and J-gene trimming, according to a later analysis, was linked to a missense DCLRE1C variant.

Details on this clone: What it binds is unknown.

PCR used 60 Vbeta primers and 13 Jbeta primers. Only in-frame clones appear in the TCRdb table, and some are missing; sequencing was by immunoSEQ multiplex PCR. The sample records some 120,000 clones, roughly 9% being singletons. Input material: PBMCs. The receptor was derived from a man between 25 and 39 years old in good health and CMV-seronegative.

CDR3 nucleotides: TGCAGCGCCGGGACTAGCGGACCCGAGCAGTTCTTC. Translation gives CSAGTSGPEQFF. The chain combines TRBV29-1 with TRBJ2-1; TRBD2 agrees at 11 bases. After removal of 7 bases from V and 10 bases from J, the junction contained 6 bases not matched to a gene. The germline gives CDR1 SQVTM, CDR2 ANQGSEA. The CDR3 extends over 12 amino acids.